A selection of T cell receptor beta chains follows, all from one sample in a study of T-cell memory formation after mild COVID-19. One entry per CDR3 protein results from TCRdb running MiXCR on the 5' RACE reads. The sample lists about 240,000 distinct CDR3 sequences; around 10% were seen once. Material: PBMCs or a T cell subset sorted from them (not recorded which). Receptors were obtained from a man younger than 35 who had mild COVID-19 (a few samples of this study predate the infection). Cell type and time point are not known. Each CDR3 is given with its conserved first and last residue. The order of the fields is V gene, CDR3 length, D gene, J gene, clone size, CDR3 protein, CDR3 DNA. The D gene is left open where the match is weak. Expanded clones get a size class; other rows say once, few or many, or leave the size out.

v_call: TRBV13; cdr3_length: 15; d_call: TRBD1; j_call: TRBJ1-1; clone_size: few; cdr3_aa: CASSPVGRRQGEAFF; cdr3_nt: TGTGCCAGCAGCCCCGTAGGACGTCGACAGGGGGAAGCTTTCTTT
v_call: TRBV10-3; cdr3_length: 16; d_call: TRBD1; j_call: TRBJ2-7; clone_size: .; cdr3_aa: CAISGHRDSSAYEQYF; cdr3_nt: TGTGCCATCAGTGGTCACCGGGACAGTTCGGCCTACGAGCAGTACTTC
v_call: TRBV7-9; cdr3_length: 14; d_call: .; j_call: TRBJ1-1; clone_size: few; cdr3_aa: CASSLAGSKREAFF; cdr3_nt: TGTGCCAGCAGCTTAGCGGGAAGTAAACGTGAAGCTTTCTTT
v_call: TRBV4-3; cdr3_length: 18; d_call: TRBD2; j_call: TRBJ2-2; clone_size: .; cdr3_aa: CASSHALGAGGVTGELFF; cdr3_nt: TGCGCCAGCAGCCATGCCCTTGGAGCCGGGGGGGTCACCGGGGAGCTGTTTTTT
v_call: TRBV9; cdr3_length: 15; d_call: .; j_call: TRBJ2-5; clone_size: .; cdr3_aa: CASSAGGGGQETQYF; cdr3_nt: TGTGCCAGCAGCGCTGGAGGGGGGGGCCAAGAGACCCAGTACTTC
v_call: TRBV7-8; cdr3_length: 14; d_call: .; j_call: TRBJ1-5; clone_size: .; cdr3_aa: CASSLVASNQPQHF; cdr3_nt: TGTGCCAGCAGCTTAGTTGCTAGCAATCAGCCCCAGCATTTT
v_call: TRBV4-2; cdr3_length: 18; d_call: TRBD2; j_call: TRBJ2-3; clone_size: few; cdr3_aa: CASSPYKRGGRGTDTQYF; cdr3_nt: TGTGCCAGCAGCCCCTACAAGCGGGGGGGCAGGGGCACAGATACGCAGTATTTT
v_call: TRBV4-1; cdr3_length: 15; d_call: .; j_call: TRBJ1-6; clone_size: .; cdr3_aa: CASRIGDGRYSPLHF; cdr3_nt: TGCGCCAGCAGGATTGGGGACGGGAGGTATTCACCCCTCCACTTT
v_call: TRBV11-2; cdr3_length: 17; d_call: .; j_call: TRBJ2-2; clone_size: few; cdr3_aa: CASSLDRPEMNTGELFF; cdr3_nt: TGTGCCAGCAGCTTAGATAGGCCAGAGATGAACACCGGGGAGCTGTTTTTT
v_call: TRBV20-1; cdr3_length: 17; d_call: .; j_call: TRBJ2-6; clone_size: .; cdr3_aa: CSARAWGQNSGANVLTF; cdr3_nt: TGCAGTGCTAGAGCTTGGGGCCAGAACTCTGGGGCCAACGTCCTGACTTTC
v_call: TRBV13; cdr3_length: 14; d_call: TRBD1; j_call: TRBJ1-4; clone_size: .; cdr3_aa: CASSTTGTGGKLFF; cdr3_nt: TGTGCCAGCAGCACAACCGGGACAGGCGGAAAACTGTTTTTT
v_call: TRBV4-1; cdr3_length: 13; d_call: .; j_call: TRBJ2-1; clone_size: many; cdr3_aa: CASSQVIRDEQFF; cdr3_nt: TGCGCCAGCAGCCAAGTCATACGGGACGAGCAGTTCTTC